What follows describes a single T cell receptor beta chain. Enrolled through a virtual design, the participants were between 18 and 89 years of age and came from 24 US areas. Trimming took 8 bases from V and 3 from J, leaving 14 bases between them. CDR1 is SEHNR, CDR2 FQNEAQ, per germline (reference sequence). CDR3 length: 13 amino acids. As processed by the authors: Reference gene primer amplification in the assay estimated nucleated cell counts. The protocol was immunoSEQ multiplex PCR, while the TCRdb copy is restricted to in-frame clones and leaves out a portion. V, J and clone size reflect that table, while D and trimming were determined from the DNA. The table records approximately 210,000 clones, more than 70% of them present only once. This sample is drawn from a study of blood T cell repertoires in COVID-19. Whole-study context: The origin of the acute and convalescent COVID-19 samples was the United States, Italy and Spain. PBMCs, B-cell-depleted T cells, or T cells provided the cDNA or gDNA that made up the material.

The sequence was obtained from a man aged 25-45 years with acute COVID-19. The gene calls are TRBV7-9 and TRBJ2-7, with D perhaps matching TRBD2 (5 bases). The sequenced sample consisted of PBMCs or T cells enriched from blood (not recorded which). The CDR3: CASFSSGSYEQYF. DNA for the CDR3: TGTGCCAGCTTCTCGTCGGGGAGCTACGAGCAGTACTTC.